The 15 T cell receptor beta chains given below trace back to one sample, sequenced in a study of blood T cell repertoires in COVID-19. Sequenced by immunoSEQ multiplex PCR; TCRdb stores in-frame clones only, minus some. The sample yields under 150,000 clones, nearly 90% seen once. The material sequenced was peripheral blood. The receptors here all came from a woman between 65 and 79 years old who had recovered from COVID-19.

The V and J genes are TRBV10-1 and TRBJ2-7, with D possibly matching TRBD1 (6 bases). With 6 bases removed from V and 5 bases from J, the gap between germline ends came to 17 bases. CDR1 is WNHNN and CDR2 is SYGVQD in the germline V gene (reference sequence). The CDR3 is made up of 14 amino acids. CDR3 region: CASSEQGSENEQYF. Here the CDR3 DNA reads TGCGCCAGCAGCGAACAGGGCAGCGAAAACGAGCAGTACTTC.

J is TRBJ1-1 and V is TRBV19; 7 bases are a match to TRBD1. The length of the CDR3 is 16 residues. J was trimmed by 2 bases and V by 1 base; bases with no gene match: 7. The germline CDR1 and CDR2 sequences are LNHDA and SQIVND (reference sequence). In nucleotides, the CDR3 is TGTGCCAGTAGTATAGGTGCGGGACAGTCAAACACTGAAGCTTTCTTT. Translated, it gives CASSIGAGQSNTEAFF.

The gene calls are TRBV7-9 and TRBJ2-1; 9 positions match TRBD2. Germline-derived CDR1 and CDR2 are SEHNR and FQNEAQ (reference sequence). V shed 5 bases, J shed 6 bases, and the junction held 8 bases outside the gene matches. The CDR3 has 15 amino acids. In DNA, the CDR3 is TGTGCCAGCAGCCCTAGGAGCGGGGGGATCAATGAGCAGTTCTTC. Encoded protein: CASSPRSGGINEQFF.

This chain joins TRBV3-1 (or the pseudogene TRBV3-2) and TRBJ2-2; maybe TRBD2 (5 bases). The CDR3 extends over 16 amino acids. The germline gives CDR1 LGHDT, CDR2 YNNKEL (reference sequence). V was cut by 8 bases and J by 1 base, with 17 bases left in between. CDR3 nucleotides: TGTGCCAGCTCCCAAGCGGTGAATGGGAACACCGGGGAGCTGTTTTTT. Translation gives CASSQAVNGNTGELFF.

The chain couples TRBV28 to TRBJ1-4; maybe TRBD1 (6 bases). The length of the CDR3 is 15 residues. The germline V gene encodes CDR1 MDHEN and CDR2 SYDVKM. V shed 2 bases and J shed 4 bases, with 11 bases lying between them. Here the CDR3 reads CASSLIGGNNEKLFF. CDR3 sequence (DNA): TGTGCCAGCAGTTTAATAGGGGGTAATAATGAAAAACTGTTTTTT.

The J gene is TRBJ2-5, the V gene TRBV5-1, with D unclear. The CDR3 covers 13 residues. V was clipped by 4 bases and J by 4 bases, with 11 bases between them. Germline V lookup: CDR1 SGHRS, CDR2 YFSETQ. The CDR3 is CASSTGPGETQYF. DNA for the CDR3: TGCGCCAGCAGCACGGGTCCGGGAGAGACCCAGTACTTC.

The chain carries TRBV18 and TRBJ1-4; weak D call: TRBD1 (6 bases). Germline loops: CDR1 KGHSH, CDR2 LQKENI. The CDR3 has 14 residues. V lost 5 bases, J lost 5 bases, and 12 bases lay in between. CDR3 region: CASSWTVQNEKLFF. CDR3 sequence (DNA): TGTGCCAGCTCATGGACAGTCCAAAATGAAAAACTGTTTTTT.

The rearrangement links TRBV7-2 to TRBJ1-5, with TRBD1 matching over 7 bases. The CDR3 covers 14 residues. V lost 1 base and J lost 6; bases outside the gene matches: 3. Germline CDR1 SGHTA, CDR2 FQGNSA. The CDR3 here is CASSLVAGGQPQHF. The CDR3 nucleotides are TGTGCCAGCAGCTTAGTGGCAGGGGGTCAGCCCCAGCATTTT.

The chain uses TRBV30 and TRBJ2-3; TRBD2 matches at 7 bases. V trimming: 1 base; J trimming: 4 bases; junction bases outside the gene matches: 8. From germline, CDR1 is GTSNPN and CDR2 SVGIG (reference sequence). This CDR3 has 15 amino acids. For the CDR3, the DNA is TGTGCCTGGAGTGACCGGGGGGTGTGGGCAGATACGCAGTATTTT. This translates into CAWSDRGVWADTQYF.

The chain uses TRBV7-2 and TRBJ2-5; D remains unclear. This CDR3 is built from 14 residues. Germline V gives CDR1 SGHTA, CDR2 FQGNSA. Trimming took off 4 bases at V and 1 base at J, with 10 bases between the two ends. This chain's CDR3 is CASSSMISQETQYF. CDR3 in DNA: TGTGCCAGCAGCTCAATGATCAGCCAAGAGACCCAGTACTTC.

The chain combines TRBV5-1 with TRBJ2-3; no definite D call. Trimming took 4 bases from V and 2 from J, leaving 8 bases between them. Germline CDR1 reads SGHRS; CDR2 reads YFSETQ. The CDR3 runs 13 residues. The CDR3 loop is CASSPIPTDTQYF. The CDR3 DNA is TGCGCCAGCAGCCCCATTCCCACAGATACGCAGTATTTT.

This chain joins TRBV13 and TRBJ2-5, with 10 bases matching TRBD1. Germline V gene sequence: CDR1 PRHDT, CDR2 FYEKMQ (reference sequence). V trimming: 3 bases; J trimming: 3 bases; junction bases outside the gene matches: 7. The CDR3 runs 16 residues. CDR3 sequence: CASSLGQGFKEETQYF. Here the CDR3 DNA reads TGTGCCAGCAGCTTGGGACAGGGGTTTAAGGAAGAGACCCAGTACTTC. The full variable domain, rest sourced from reference TRBV13 and TRBJ2-5, is AAGVIQSPRHLIKEKRETATLKCYPIPRHDTVYWYQQGPGQDPQFLISFYEKMQSDKGSIPDRFSAQQFSDYHSELNMSSLELGDSALYFCASSLGQGFKEETQYFGPGTRLLVL.

DNA for the CDR3: TGTGCCAGCAGCGCAGACGGGACAGGGGTTGGCTACACCTTC. Protein: CASSADGTGVGYTF. V is TRBV9 and J is TRBJ1-2; 10 bases fit TRBD1. J gave up 7 bases and V 3 bases, and 6 bases lay outside the gene matches. The CDR3 is made up of 14 amino acids. Germline-derived CDR1 and CDR2 are SGDLS and YYNGEE.

The genes are TRBV6-2 or TRBV6-3 and TRBJ2-7; TRBD1 is a possible D gene (6 bases). Between the trimmed V and J ends, which lost 4 bases and 2 bases, there was a span of 15 bases. Per the germline V gene, CDR1 is MNHEY and CDR2 is SVGEGT. The length of the CDR3 is 15 residues. In nucleotides, the CDR3 is TGTGCCAGCAGTTTACCCTCGACAGGAACCTACGAGCAGTACTTC. Encoded protein: CASSLPSTGTYEQYF.

In this sample, this clone turned up a few times. The V gene is TRBV2, the J gene TRBJ1-6, with D perhaps TRBD1 (6 bases). With 3 bases removed from V and 10 bases from J, the gap between germline ends came to 19 bases. Germline CDR1 reads SNHLY; CDR2 reads FYNNEI. The CDR3 extends over 16 amino acids. CDR3 loop: CASSELRGGRVSPLHF. For the CDR3, the DNA is TGTGCCAGCAGTGAGCTCCGAGGGGGGAGGGTATCACCCCTCCACTTT. The complete variable domain, with remaining parts taken from reference TRBV2 and TRBJ1-6, reads EPEVTQTPSHQVTQMGQEVILRCVPISNHLYFYWYRQILGQKVEFLVSFYNNEISEKSEIFDDQFSVERPDGSNFTLKIRSTKLEDSAMYFCASSELRGGRVSPLHFGNGTRLTVT.